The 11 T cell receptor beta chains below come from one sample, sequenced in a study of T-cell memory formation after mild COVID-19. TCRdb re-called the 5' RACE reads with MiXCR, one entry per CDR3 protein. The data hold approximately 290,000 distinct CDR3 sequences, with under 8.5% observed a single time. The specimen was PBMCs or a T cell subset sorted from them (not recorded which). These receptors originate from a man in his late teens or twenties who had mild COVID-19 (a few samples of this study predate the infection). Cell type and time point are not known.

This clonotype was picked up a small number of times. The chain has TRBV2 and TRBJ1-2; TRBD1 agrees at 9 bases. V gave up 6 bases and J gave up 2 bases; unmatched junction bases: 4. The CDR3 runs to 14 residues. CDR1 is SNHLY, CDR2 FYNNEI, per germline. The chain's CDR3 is CASSTGTGNYGYTF. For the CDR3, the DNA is TGTGCCAGCAGCACCGGGACAGGGAACTATGGCTACACCTTC.

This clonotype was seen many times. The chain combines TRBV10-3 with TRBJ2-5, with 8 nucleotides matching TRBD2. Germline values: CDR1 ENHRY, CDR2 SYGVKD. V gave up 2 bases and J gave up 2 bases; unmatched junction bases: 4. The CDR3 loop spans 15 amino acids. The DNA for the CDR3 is TGTGCCATCAGTGAGGCGGGGACTAGACAAGAGACCCAGTACTTC. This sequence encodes CAISEAGTRQETQYF.

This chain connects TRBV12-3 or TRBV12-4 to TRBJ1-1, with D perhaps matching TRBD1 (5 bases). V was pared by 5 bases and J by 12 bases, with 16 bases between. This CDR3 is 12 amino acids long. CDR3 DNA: TGTGCCAGCAGTCAAGGAACGGGGGAATCTTTCTTT. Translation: CASSQGTGESFF.

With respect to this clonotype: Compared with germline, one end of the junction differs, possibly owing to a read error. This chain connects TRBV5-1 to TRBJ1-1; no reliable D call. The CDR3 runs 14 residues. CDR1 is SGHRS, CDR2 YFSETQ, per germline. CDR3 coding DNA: TGCGCCAGCAGCTTGGCCGACCGGTTCACTGGAGCTTTCTTT. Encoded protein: CASSLADRFTGAFF. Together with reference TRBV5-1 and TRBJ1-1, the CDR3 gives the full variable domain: KAGVTQTPRYLIKTRGQQVTLSCSPISGHRSVSWYQQTPGQGLQFLFEYFSETQRNKGNFPGRFSGRQFSNSRSEMNVSTLELGDSALYLCASSLADRFTGAFFGQGTRLTVV.

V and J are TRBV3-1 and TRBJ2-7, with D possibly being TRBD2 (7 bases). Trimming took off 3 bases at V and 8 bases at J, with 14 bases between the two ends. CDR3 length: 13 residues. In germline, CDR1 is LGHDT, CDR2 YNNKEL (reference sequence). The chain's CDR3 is CASSQGAGDQQYF. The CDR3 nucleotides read TGTGCCAGCAGCCAGGGGGCGGGGGATCAGCAGTACTTC.

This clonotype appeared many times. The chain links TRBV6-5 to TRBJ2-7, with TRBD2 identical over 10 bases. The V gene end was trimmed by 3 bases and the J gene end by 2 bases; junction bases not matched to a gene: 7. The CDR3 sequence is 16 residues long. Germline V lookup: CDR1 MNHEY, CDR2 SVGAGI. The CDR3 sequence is CASSYSGLAVAYEQYF. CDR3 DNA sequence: TGTGCCAGCAGTTATTCAGGACTAGCGGTGGCCTACGAGCAGTACTTC.

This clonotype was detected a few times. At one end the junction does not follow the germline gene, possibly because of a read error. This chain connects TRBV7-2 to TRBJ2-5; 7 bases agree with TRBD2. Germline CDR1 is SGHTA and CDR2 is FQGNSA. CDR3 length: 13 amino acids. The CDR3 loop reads CASSPTQSSGPHF. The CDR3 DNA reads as TGTGCCAGCAGCCCAACCCAATCTAGCGGTCCCCACTTC.

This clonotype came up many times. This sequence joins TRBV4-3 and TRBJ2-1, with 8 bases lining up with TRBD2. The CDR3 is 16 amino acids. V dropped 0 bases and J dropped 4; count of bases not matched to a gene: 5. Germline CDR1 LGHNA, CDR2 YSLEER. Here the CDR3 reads CASSQDTGGSYNEQFF. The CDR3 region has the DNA TGCGCCAGCAGCCAAGATACGGGGGGGTCTTACAATGAGCAGTTCTTC.

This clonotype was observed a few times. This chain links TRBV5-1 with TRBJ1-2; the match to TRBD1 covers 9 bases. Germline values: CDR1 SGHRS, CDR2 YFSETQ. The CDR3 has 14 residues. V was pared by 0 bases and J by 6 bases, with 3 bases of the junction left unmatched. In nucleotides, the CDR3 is TGCGCCAGCAGCTTGGGGAGGACAGGGGATGGCTACACCTTC. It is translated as CASSLGRTGDGYTF.

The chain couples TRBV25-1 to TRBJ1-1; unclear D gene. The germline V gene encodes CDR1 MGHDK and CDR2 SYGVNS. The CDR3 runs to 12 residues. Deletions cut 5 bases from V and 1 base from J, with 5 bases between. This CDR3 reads CASSRKNTEAFF. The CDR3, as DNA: TGTGCCAGCAGTAGGAAGAACACTGAAGCTTTCTTT.

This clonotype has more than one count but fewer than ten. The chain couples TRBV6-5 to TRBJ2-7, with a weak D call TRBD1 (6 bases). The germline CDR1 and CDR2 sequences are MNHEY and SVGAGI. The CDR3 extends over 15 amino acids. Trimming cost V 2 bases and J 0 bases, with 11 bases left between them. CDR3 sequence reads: CASSYTQGSSYEQYF. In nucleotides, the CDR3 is TGTGCCAGCAGTTACACACAGGGAAGCTCCTACGAGCAGTACTTC.